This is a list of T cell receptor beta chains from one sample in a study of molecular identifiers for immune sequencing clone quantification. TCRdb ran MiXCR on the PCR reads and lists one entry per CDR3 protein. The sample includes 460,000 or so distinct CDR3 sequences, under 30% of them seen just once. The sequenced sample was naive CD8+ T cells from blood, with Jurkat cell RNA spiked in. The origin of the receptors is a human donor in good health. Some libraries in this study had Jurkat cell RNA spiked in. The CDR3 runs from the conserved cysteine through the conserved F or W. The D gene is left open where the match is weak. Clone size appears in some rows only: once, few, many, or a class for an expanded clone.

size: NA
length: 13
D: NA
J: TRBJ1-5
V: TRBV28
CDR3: CATQDSSNQPQHF
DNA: TGTGCCACCCAGGACTCTAGCAATCAGCCCCAGCATTTT

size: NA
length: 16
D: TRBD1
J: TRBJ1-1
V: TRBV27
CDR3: CASSSPRQGRDTEAFF
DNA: TGTGCCAGCAGTTCTCCCAGACAGGGTCGGGACACTGAAGCTTTCTTT

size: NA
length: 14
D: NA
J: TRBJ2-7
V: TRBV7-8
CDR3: CASSLGIRDPEQYF
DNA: TGTGCCAGCAGCTTAGGGATCCGGGACCCCGAGCAGTACTTC

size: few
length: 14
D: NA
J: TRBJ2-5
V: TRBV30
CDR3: CAWSSGARGGTQYF
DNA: TGTGCCTGGTCGTCGGGGGCCCGGGGTGGGACCCAGTACTTC

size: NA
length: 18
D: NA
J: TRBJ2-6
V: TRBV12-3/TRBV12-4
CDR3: CASSLPLRGSSGANVLTF
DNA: TGTGCCAGCAGTTTACCTTTAAGGGGTAGCTCTGGGGCCAACGTCCTGACTTTC

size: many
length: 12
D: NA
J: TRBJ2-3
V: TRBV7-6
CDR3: CASSPDLNTQYF
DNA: TGTGCCAGCAGCCCGGACCTAAATACGCAGTATTTT

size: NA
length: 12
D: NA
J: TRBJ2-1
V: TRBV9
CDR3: CASSVENNEQFF
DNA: TGTGCCAGCAGCGTGGAAAACAATGAGCAGTTCTTC

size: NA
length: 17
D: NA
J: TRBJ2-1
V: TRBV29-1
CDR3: CSVEGGRTRGQYNEQFF
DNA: TGCAGCGTTGAAGGGGGGCGGACTCGCGGACAGTACAATGAGCAGTTCTTC

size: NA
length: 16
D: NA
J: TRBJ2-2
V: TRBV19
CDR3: CASSIATTRSTGELFF
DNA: TGTGCCAGTAGTATAGCGACAACTAGATCCACCGGGGAGCTGTTTTTT

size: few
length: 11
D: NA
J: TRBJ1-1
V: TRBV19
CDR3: CASNLGTEAFF
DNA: TGTGCCAGTAATTTGGGGACTGAAGCTTTCTTT

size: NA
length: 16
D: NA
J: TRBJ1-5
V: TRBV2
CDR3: CASSEAGTYLNQPQHF
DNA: TGTGCCAGCAGTGAAGCAGGGACATATCTCAATCAGCCCCAGCATTTT

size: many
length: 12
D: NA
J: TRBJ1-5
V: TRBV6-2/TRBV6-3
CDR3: CASSYLDQPQHF
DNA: TGTGCCAGCAGTTACCTGGATCAGCCCCAGCATTTT

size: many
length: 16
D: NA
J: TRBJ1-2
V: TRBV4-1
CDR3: CASSQDHTGANYGYTF
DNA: TGCGCCAGCAGCCAAGACCATACAGGAGCTAACTATGGCTACACCTTC

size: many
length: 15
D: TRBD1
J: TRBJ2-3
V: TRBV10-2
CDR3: CASSYTGGLGDTQYF
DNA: TGCGCCAGCAGCTACACAGGGGGACTCGGAGATACGCAGTATTTT

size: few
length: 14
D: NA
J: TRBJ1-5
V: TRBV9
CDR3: CASSVEAENQPQHF
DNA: TGTGCCAGCAGCGTAGAGGCAGAGAATCAGCCCCAGCATTTT

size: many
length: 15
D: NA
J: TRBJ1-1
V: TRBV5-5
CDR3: CASLLGSYFNTEAFF
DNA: TGTGCCAGCCTGCTGGGATCTTATTTTAACACTGAAGCTTTCTTT

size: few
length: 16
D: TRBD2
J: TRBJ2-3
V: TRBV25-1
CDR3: CASSEGTSGTLDTQYF
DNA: TGTGCCAGCAGTGAAGGGACTAGCGGAACGTTAGATACGCAGTATTTT

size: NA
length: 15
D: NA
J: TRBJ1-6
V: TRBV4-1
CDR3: CASSQEETSNSPHHF
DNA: TGCGCCAGCAGCCAAGAGGAGACATCTAATTCACCCCACCACTTT

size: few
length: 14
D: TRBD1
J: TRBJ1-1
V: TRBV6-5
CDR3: CASSYRQGSTEAFF
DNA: TGTGCCAGCAGTTACCGACAGGGTAGCACTGAAGCTTTCTTT

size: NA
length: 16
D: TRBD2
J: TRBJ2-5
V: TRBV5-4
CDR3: CASSFRLAGGSETQYF
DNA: TGTGCCAGCAGCTTTAGACTAGCGGGGGGCTCGGAGACCCAGTACTTC

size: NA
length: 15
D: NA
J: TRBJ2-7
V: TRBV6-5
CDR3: CASSYAPGKNYEQYF
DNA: TGTGCCAGCAGTTACGCCCCGGGGAAGAACTACGAGCAGTACTTC

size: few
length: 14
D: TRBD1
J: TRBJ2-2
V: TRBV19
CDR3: CASFGDRYTGELFF
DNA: TGTGCCAGTTTCGGGGACAGATACACCGGGGAGCTGTTTTTT

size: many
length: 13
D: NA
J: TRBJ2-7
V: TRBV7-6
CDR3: CASSLLSQSEQYF
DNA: TGTGCCAGCAGCTTATTATCACAATCGGAGCAGTACTTC

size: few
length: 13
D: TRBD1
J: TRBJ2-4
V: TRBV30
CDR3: CAWSMGQLNIQYF
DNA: TGTGCCTGGAGTATGGGACAGCTAAACATTCAGTACTTC

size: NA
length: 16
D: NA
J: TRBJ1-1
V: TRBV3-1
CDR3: CASSFNAGPRNTEAFF
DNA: TGTGCCAGCAGCTTTAACGCCGGGCCCCGGAACACTGAAGCTTTCTTT

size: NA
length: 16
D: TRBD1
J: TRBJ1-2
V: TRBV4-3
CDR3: CASSQDEGTGSFGYTF
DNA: TGCGCCAGCAGCCAAGATGAGGGGACAGGTTCTTTCGGCTACACCTTC

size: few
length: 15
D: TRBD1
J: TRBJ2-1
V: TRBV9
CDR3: CASSAIQGPYNEQFF
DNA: TGTGCCAGCAGCGCCATACAGGGGCCCTACAATGAGCAGTTCTTC

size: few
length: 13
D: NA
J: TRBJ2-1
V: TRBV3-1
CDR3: CASSQDERPEQFF
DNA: TGTGCCAGCAGCCAAGATGAGAGGCCTGAGCAGTTCTTC

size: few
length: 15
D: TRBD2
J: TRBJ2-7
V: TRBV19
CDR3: CASSISSGSFYEQYF
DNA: TGTGCCAGTAGTATAAGTAGCGGGAGTTTCTACGAGCAGTACTTC